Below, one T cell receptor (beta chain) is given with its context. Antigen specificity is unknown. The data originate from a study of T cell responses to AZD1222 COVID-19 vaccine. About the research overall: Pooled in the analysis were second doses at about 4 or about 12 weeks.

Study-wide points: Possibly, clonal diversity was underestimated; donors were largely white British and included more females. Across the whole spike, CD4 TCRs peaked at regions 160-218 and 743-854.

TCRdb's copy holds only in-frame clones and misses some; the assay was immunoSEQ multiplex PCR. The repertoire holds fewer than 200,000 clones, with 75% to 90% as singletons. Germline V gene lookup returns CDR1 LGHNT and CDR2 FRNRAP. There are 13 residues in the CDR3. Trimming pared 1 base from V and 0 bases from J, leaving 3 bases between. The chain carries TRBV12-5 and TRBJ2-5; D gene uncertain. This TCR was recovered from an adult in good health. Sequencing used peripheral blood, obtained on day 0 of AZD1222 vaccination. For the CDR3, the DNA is TGTGCTAGTGGTTTGGGCAACCAAGAGACCCAGTACTTC. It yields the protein CASGLGNQETQYF.